The 27 T cell receptor beta chains presented below share a single source sample, sequenced in a study of vaccination and CD4 T cells after COVID-19 (dated by TCRdb to about 2022). This sample's treatment or condition label indicates: roughly ten-day PBMC culture with coronavirus spike peptide pools or control peptides (ViraFEST assay). CD4+ T cells from unexposed donors were collected before the COVID-19 pandemic (2011-2018). Libraries came from PCR. Sequencing relied on an Illumina iSeq 100. TCR sequencing of DNA from cultured CD4+ T cells used the Oncomine TCR Beta short-read assay at the Johns Hopkins FTIC core. TCRdb ran its own pipeline on the public reads, namely fastp trimming at Q25 and MiXCR clone calling, and kept in-frame beta chains. Rows with one shared CDR3 protein collapse into an entry with the most common genes and DNA. The sample includes approximately 9,600 distinct CDR3 sequences, with 40% to 60% observed a single time. Of the sample, roughly a sixth is held by the ten largest clones.

These TCRs are of unknown antigen specificity. The sequenced sample consisted of CD4+ T cells from blood, cultured in vitro. The receptors derive from a human donor in good health.

This clonotype was counted between two and nine times. The V and J genes are TRBV2 and TRBJ2-3; D call uncertain. This CDR3 contains 15 residues. V was cut by 8 bases and J by 2 bases, with 17 bases left in between. Per germline, CDR1 SNHLY and CDR2 FYNNEI. The CDR3: CASAYTIHPTDTQYF. In DNA form, the CDR3 reads TGTGCCAGCGCCTATACTATTCACCCCACAGATACGCAGTATTTT. Using reference TRBV2 and TRBJ2-3 for the parts outside the CDR3, the full variable domain is EPEVTQTPSHQVTQMGQEVILRCVPISNHLYFYWYRQILGQKVEFLVSFYNNEISEKSEIFDDQFSVERPDGSNFTLKIRSTKLEDSAMYFCASAYTIHPTDTQYFGPGTRLTVL.

This rearrangement joins TRBV20-1 to TRBJ2-3; D is unresolved. Trimming cost V 0 bases and J 5 bases, with 18 bases left between them. The CDR3 extends over 16 amino acids. Germline loops: CDR1 DFQATT, CDR2 SNEGSKA (reference sequence). The CDR3 DNA reads as TGCAGTGCTAGAGATCGAATTCATATCGCGCAAGATACGCAGTATTTT. Its protein product is CSARDRIHIAQDTQYF.

This clonotype was counted between two and nine times. The J gene is TRBJ2-5, the V gene TRBV7-2; TRBD2 aligns across 10 bases. From germline, CDR1 is SGHTA and CDR2 FQGNSA. This CDR3 is 16 amino acids long. With V trimmed by 5 bases and J by 5 bases, 11 bases remained unmatched. Written as DNA, the CDR3 is TGTGCCAGCAGCGAGATGAGCGGGAGGGGACGTGAGACCCAGTACTTC. Protein sequence: CASSEMSGRGRETQYF.

The chain has TRBV5-6 and TRBJ1-1, with no clear D. Deletions cut 0 bases from V and 4 bases from J, with 13 bases between. CDR1 is SGHDT and CDR2 is YYEEEE in the germline V gene. The CDR3 runs 15 residues. The CDR3: CASSLDVRSGTEAFF. The CDR3 DNA follows: TGTGCCAGCAGCTTGGACGTTAGATCCGGCACTGAAGCTTTCTTT.

This clonotype was seen a few times. This sequence joins TRBV7-2 and TRBJ2-5, with D possibly matching TRBD2 (7 bases). This CDR3 is built from 17 residues. The ends were cut back, 4 bases at V and 0 bases at J, with 18 bases in the middle. Germline CDR1 SGHTA, CDR2 FQGNSA. This chain's CDR3 is CASSSLGGRGNQETQYF. The CDR3, as DNA: TGTGCCAGCAGCTCTTTAGGGGGGAGGGGAAACCAAGAGACCCAGTACTTC.

This clonotype has just a few counts. The J gene is TRBJ1-6, the V gene TRBV28; no reliable D call. The CDR3 is 12 residues long. Trimming left V 2 bases short and J 8 bases short, with 4 bases between. Germline CDR1 reads MDHEN; CDR2 reads SYDVKM. The CDR3 here is CASSLGDSPLHF. The DNA for the CDR3 is TGTGCCAGCAGTTTAGGGGATTCACCCCTCCACTTT.

The chain is built from TRBV7-9 and TRBJ2-5, with 8 bases matching TRBD1. Germline CDR1 reads SEHNR; CDR2 reads FQNEAQ (reference sequence). The CDR3 is 15 residues long. V gave up 5 bases and J gave up 5 bases; unmatched junction bases: 10. As DNA, the CDR3 is TGTGCCAGCAGCCCGTCGGACAGGGCTTGGGAGACCCAGTACTTC. Encoded protein: CASSPSDRAWETQYF. The variable domain in full, completed from reference TRBV7-9 and TRBJ2-5, reads DTGVSQNPRHKITKRGQNVTFRCDPISEHNRLYWYRQTLGQGPEFLTYFQNEAQLEKSRLLSDRFSAERPKGSFSTLEIQRTEQGDSAMYLCASSPSDRAWETQYFGPGTRLLVL.

The chain links TRBV6-1 to TRBJ1-2, with D hard to call. The V gene's germline CDR1 is MNHNS and CDR2 SASEGT. The CDR3 has 14 residues. V was cut by 6 bases and J by 4 bases, with 15 bases left in between. The CDR3 here is CASSQSQPIYGYTF. The CDR3 DNA is TGTGCCAGCAGCCAGAGTCAGCCAATCTATGGCTACACCTTC.

The V and J genes are TRBV20-1 and TRBJ1-3; 10 bases are shared with TRBD1. Germline V gene sequence: CDR1 DFQATT, CDR2 SNEGSKA (reference sequence). This CDR3 contains 15 residues. The V segment lost 2 bases and the J segment 2 bases; nucleotides outside the gene matches: 3. The CDR3 DNA reads as TGCAGTGCTAGAAAAGACAGGGGGCCTGGAAACACCATATATTTT. As protein: CSARKDRGPGNTIYF.

The rearrangement links TRBV12-3 or TRBV12-4 to TRBJ1-2, with D hard to call. The germline V and J ends were trimmed by 7 bases and 2 bases, with 11 bases remaining between them. The CDR3 is 13 amino acids. The CDR3 spells CASTRLLNYGYTF. In DNA, the CDR3 is TGTGCCAGCACCAGACTCTTGAACTATGGCTACACCTTC.

The V and J genes are TRBV24-1 and TRBJ2-1, with a tentative D call TRBD2 (7 bases). Per germline, CDR1 KGHDR and CDR2 SFDVKD. The CDR3 runs 16 residues. Trimming shortened V by 3 bases and J by 7 bases, and 18 bases separated the two germline ends. The CDR3 is CATSDRGGSRINEQFF. The DNA for the CDR3 is TGTGCCACCAGTGATAGGGGGGGTTCTCGAATTAATGAGCAGTTCTTC.

There are a few counts of this clonotype. V is TRBV7-2 and J is TRBJ2-1, with 15 bases that match TRBD2. CDR1 and CDR2 (germline): SGHTA, FQGNSA. This CDR3 spans 18 amino acids. V lost 1 base to trimming and J lost 3 bases; unmatched junction nucleotides: 4. The CDR3 DNA reads TGTGCCAGCAGCTTAGAGGGGACTAGCGGGAGGTTCTACAATGAGCAGTTCTTC. Protein product: CASSLEGTSGRFYNEQFF.

The V gene is TRBV7-9, the J gene TRBJ1-2, with 9 bases aligning to TRBD1. The J segment lost 0 bases and the V segment lost 5 bases, leaving 16 bases of the junction unmatched. The CDR3 is 19 amino acids. Looked up from germline, CDR1 is SEHNR and CDR2 is FQNEAQ (reference sequence). DNA of the CDR3: TGTGCCAGCAGCCCAGGACAGGGGACGGTGGCAGAGGCTAACTATGGCTACACCTTC. This encodes CASSPGQGTVAEANYGYTF.

The rearrangement uses TRBV4-2 and TRBJ2-7; TRBD2 matches 11 bases. Germline V gene data show CDR1 as LGHNA and CDR2 as YNFKEQ. V was pared by 0 bases and J by 0 bases, with 1 base of the junction left unmatched. The CDR3 covers 16 residues. This chain's CDR3 is CASSQDLAGGSYEQYF. The CDR3 DNA reads as TGTGCCAGCAGCCAAGATCTAGCGGGGGGCTCCTACGAGCAGTACTTC.

The chain recombines TRBV11-3 with TRBJ1-1; D is unresolved. With 4 bases removed from V and 1 base from J, the gap between germline ends came to 7 bases. The germline V gene has CDR1 SGHNT and CDR2 YENEEA. The CDR3 consists of 13 residues. The CDR3 sequence is CASSSDSNTEAFF. CDR3 sequence (DNA): TGTGCCAGCAGCTCTGATTCGAACACTGAAGCTTTCTTT.

Written as DNA, the CDR3 is TGTGCCAGCAGTTTTTCGGGACAGGGCAGGCAGACCCAGTACTTC. This gives the protein CASSFSGQGRQTQYF. The J gene is TRBJ2-5, the V gene TRBV27, with TRBD1 matching over 9 bases. The CDR3 totals 15 residues. Trimming removed 3 bases from V and 6 bases from J; junction bases left unmatched: 8. From germline, CDR1 is MNHEY and CDR2 SMNVEV (reference sequence).

This clonotype was seen more than once but under ten times. The chain employs TRBV27 and TRBJ2-1, with 11 bases aligning to TRBD2. V trimming: 8 bases; J trimming: 8 bases; junction bases outside the gene matches: 11. The CDR3 extends over 15 amino acids. Looked up from germline, CDR1 is MNHEY and CDR2 is SMNVEV (reference sequence). CDR3 sequence reads: CASAKLAGVDYEQFF. For the CDR3, the DNA is TGTGCCAGCGCAAAACTAGCGGGGGTTGATTATGAGCAGTTCTTC.

This clonotype was counted a few times. The genes are TRBV9 and TRBJ1-2; 7 nucleotides match TRBD1. The V and J ends lost 4 bases and 7 bases, in that order; junction bases with no gene match: 10. The CDR3 totals 14 residues. CDR1 SGDLS and CDR2 YYNGEE come from the germline V gene. The CDR3 loop is CASSPETGPGGYTF. CDR3 DNA sequence: TGTGCCAGCAGCCCAGAGACAGGGCCAGGTGGCTACACCTTC.

CDR3 DNA sequence: TGTGCCAGCAGTTACAGGGGTACCTCGGGCCCTCCGAACACAGATACGCAGTATTTT. Translated, it gives CASSYRGTSGPPNTDTQYF. The chain links TRBV6-2 or TRBV6-3 to TRBJ2-3; D possibly corresponds to TRBD1 (5 bases). Germline V gives CDR1 MNHEY, CDR2 SVGEGT. The V end was cut by 2 bases, the J end by 2 bases, with 23 bases between. The CDR3 length is 19 residues.

The chain joins TRBV6-2 or TRBV6-3 to TRBJ1-1, with D possibly being TRBD1 (5 bases). V shed 6 bases and J shed 7 bases, with 15 bases lying between them. Germline V gene sequence: CDR1 MNHEY, CDR2 SVGEGT. The CDR3 totals 13 residues. CDR3: CASSRHRDREAFF. The CDR3 DNA is TGTGCCAGCAGCCGTCACCGGGACCGTGAAGCTTTCTTT.

The CDR3 DNA reads TGTGCCAGCAGTCGGCACCGGGACGGGTATGGCTACACCTTC. Translation gives CASSRHRDGYGYTF. The rearrangement joins TRBV6-2 or TRBV6-3 to TRBJ1-2; D perhaps matches TRBD1 (5 bases). CDR3 length: 14 amino acids. V gave up 5 bases and J gave up 5 bases, with 15 bases separating them. The germline CDR1 and CDR2 sequences are MNHEY and SVGEGT.

V and J are TRBV6-1 and TRBJ2-2, with 10 positions matching TRBD1. Germline lookup yields CDR1 MNHNS and CDR2 SASEGT. The CDR3 loop spans 17 amino acids. The trim removed 4 bases at V and 6 bases at J, leaving 11 bases unmatched. CDR3 sequence reads: CASSGHPGQGRAGELFF. For the CDR3, the DNA is TGTGCCAGCAGTGGCCACCCGGGACAGGGGAGGGCCGGGGAGCTGTTTTTT.

This clonotype was counted a few times. The rearrangement links TRBV19 to TRBJ1-5; maybe TRBD1 (6 bases). This CDR3 has 15 residues. Looked up from germline, CDR1 is LNHDA and CDR2 is SQIVND (reference sequence). The germline V and J ends were trimmed by 3 bases and 5 bases, with 14 bases remaining between them. CDR3 DNA sequence: TGTGCCAGTAGTATGAGCAGGGGATCAGATCAGCCCCAGCATTTT. The encoded protein is CASSMSRGSDQPQHF.

V gene TRBV7-2 combines with J gene TRBJ2-3; D might be TRBD2 (5 bases). V was shortened by 3 bases and J by 5 bases, with 18 bases between the two germline ends. Per germline, CDR1 SGHTA and CDR2 FQGNSA. The CDR3 loop spans 16 amino acids. The CDR3 coding sequence is TGTGCCAGCAGCTTTGGCAGGAGCGGCCGGGGAGATACGCAGTATTTT. This codes for CASSFGRSGRGDTQYF.

The chain couples TRBV4-1 to TRBJ2-6, with D perhaps TRBD1 (5 bases). The CDR3 runs 16 residues. Looked up from germline, CDR1 is MGHRA and CDR2 is YSYEKL. V shed 2 bases and J shed 2 bases, with 10 bases lying between them. DNA for the CDR3: TGCGCCAGCAGCCAAAACGAGGACACTGGGGCCAACGTCCTGACTTTC. It codes for CASSQNEDTGANVLTF.

V usage is TRBV30 and J usage is TRBJ1-2; possibly TRBD1 for D (5 bases). In germline, CDR1 is GTSNPN, CDR2 SVGIG (reference sequence). The germline V and J ends were trimmed by 2 bases and 5 bases, with 15 bases remaining between them. The CDR3 loop spans 14 amino acids. CDR3 amino acids: CAWSQRDGSYGYTF. DNA for the CDR3: TGTGCCTGGAGTCAACGGGACGGGAGTTATGGCTACACCTTC.

The chain employs TRBV6-2 or TRBV6-3 and TRBJ1-2; tentatively, D is TRBD1 (5 bases). The V end lost 6 bases, the J end lost 13 bases, and 21 bases lay between the germline ends. The CDR3 has 13 residues. Germline CDR1 and CDR2: MNHEY and SVGEGT. CDR3 in DNA: TGTGCCAGCAGGATTGCCGCCCTATGGGACTGCACCTTC. It codes for CASRIAALWDCTF.